The 8 T cell receptor beta chains presented below share a single source sample, sequenced in a study of blood T cell repertoires in COVID-19. Assay used: immunoSEQ multiplex PCR; TCRdb lists only in-frame clones, some missing. This sample has some 390,000 clones, with about 88% found just once. Sequencing was performed on peripheral blood. These receptors were obtained from a human donor in a cohort sampled during active COVID-19.

The CDR3 is CASSFPGQGGYTF. The CDR3 coding sequence is TGTGCCAGCAGCTTCCCTGGACAGGGTGGCTACACCTTC. The chain couples TRBV5-5 to TRBJ1-2; 8 bases are a match to TRBD1. Germline V lookup: CDR1 SGHKS, CDR2 YYEKEE (reference sequence). J lost 7 bases, V lost 2 bases, and 4 bases had no gene match. The CDR3 totals 13 residues.

V and J are TRBV7-8 and TRBJ2-5; D may be TRBD2 (6 bases). The CDR3 runs 16 residues. V was pared by 1 base and J by 2 bases, with 14 bases between. The V gene's germline CDR1 is SGHVS and CDR2 FQNEAQ. The CDR3 spells CASSLGVVGGQETQYF. CDR3 DNA: TGTGCCAGCAGCTTAGGGGTAGTCGGGGGTCAAGAGACCCAGTACTTC.

Concerning this clone: Other DNA sequences in the same sample also yield this CDR3. The V gene is TRBV7-9, the J gene TRBJ1-1, with TRBD1 matching over 10 bases. The V segment lost 3 bases and the J segment 0 bases; nucleotides outside the gene matches: 1. Germline loops: CDR1 SEHNR, CDR2 FQNEAQ (reference sequence). This CDR3 has 15 amino acids. The CDR3 nucleotides read TGTGCCAGCAGCTTGGGACAGGGGATGAACACTGAAGCTTTCTTT. Protein sequence: CASSLGQGMNTEAFF.

The gene calls are TRBV28 and TRBJ2-2; 9 bases match TRBD1. V gave up 7 bases and J gave up 8 bases; unmatched junction bases: 14. The CDR3 contains 16 residues. Germline CDR1 and CDR2: MDHEN and SYDVKM. Written as DNA, the CDR3 is TGTGCCAGCAACCGACTCATCGGGACAGGGCCAGGGGAGCTGTTTTTT. As protein: CASNRLIGTGPGELFF.

This chain uses TRBV2 with TRBJ1-2; 7 nucleotides match TRBD1. The CDR3 runs 13 residues. The germline CDR1 and CDR2 sequences are SNHLY and FYNNEI. Trimming removed 9 bases from V and 6 bases from J; junction bases left unmatched: 10. The CDR3 DNA follows: TGTGCCAGACGGACAGGATCCACTGATGGCTACACCTTC. This sequence encodes CARRTGSTDGYTF.

In this sample, this clone turned up a few times. This chain uses TRBV18 with TRBJ1-2, with 7 bases lining up with TRBD1. Germline CDR1 reads KGHSH; CDR2 reads LQKENI. This CDR3 is 15 amino acids long. The ends lost 2 bases at V and 1 base at J; junction bases unmatched: 4. The CDR3 reads CASSPGDSYNYGYTF. DNA of the CDR3: TGTGCCAGCTCACCAGGGGACAGCTATAACTATGGCTACACCTTC.

V gene TRBV9 combines with J gene TRBJ2-1; D perhaps matches TRBD2 (6 bases). CDR1 is SGDLS, CDR2 YYNGEE, per germline. CDR3 size: 17 residues. The germline V and J ends were trimmed by 3 bases and 6 bases, with 22 bases remaining between them. This chain's CDR3 is CASSARWGGAGSNEQFF. The CDR3 DNA reads TGTGCCAGCAGCGCCCGGTGGGGCGGGGCGGGGAGCAATGAGCAGTTCTTC.

The chain recombines TRBV27 with TRBJ1-6; D is perhaps TRBD1 (6 bases). The CDR3 totals 13 residues. Germline assignment: CDR1 MNHEY and CDR2 SMNVEV (reference sequence). V shed 6 bases and J shed 7 bases, with 10 bases lying between them. The CDR3 protein is CASSPDRNSPLHF. As DNA, the CDR3 is TGTGCCAGCAGCCCGGACAGAAATTCACCCCTCCACTTT.